This record looks at one T cell receptor beta chain sequence and its context. The length of the CDR3 is 13 residues. V shed 6 bases, J shed 6 bases, and the junction held 5 bases outside the gene matches. These data belong to a study of naive and memory T cell subsets. A UMI-containing oligonucleotide was joined by 3' ligation to the TCR cDNA template. Four PCR rounds used nested alpha and beta constant region primers plus the SP2 primer. TCRdb fed the 5' RACE reads into MiXCR, producing one record per CDR3 protein. The data contain 30,000 or so distinct CDR3 sequences, approximately 15% of them singletons.

The receptor's source is a female donor in good health. This chain links TRBV12-3 or TRBV12-4 with TRBJ2-7; 10 nucleotides match TRBD1. The CDR3 spells CASSRDRGGEQYF. CDR3 bases: TGTGCCAGCAGCAGGGACAGGGGAGGCGAGCAGTACTTC.